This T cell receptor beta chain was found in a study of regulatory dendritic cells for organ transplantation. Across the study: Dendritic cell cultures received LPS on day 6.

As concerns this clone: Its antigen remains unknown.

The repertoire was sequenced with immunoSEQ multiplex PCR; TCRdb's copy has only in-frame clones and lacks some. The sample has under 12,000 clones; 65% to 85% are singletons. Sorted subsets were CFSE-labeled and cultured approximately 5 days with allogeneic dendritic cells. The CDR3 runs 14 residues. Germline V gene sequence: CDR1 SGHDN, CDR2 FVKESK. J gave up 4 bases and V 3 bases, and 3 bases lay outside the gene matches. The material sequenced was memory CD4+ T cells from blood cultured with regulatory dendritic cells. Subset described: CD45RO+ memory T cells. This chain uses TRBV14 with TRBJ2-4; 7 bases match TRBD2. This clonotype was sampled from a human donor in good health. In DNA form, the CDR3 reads TGTGCCAGCAGCCAGGCTAGCGGAAAAAACATTCAGTACTTC. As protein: CASSQASGKNIQYF.